This T cell receptor beta chain was profiled in a study of long-term antiretroviral therapy in people with HIV. About the research overall: The 2015 immediate-ART recommendation was preceded by the earliest samples by about a decade. Study-wide points: Pre-ART clonal expansions dominated every time point's repertoire. Post-ART samples showed increased diversity that remained below transplant donor control levels.

Before they underwent DNA extraction, samples held about 1-10 million cryopreserved PBMC. Points on this clone: Its antigen remains unidentified.

Researchers report immunoSEQ v3.0 was run at survey level. The table came from immunoSEQ multiplex PCR; TCRdb's copy has only in-frame clones and leaves some out. The repertoire consists of under 45,000 clones, with roughly four fifths occurring once and the leading ten covering 6.2%. The CDR3 contains 12 residues. The germline V gene encodes CDR1 SGHNT and CDR2 YENEEA. Germline trimming cut 4 bases from V and 7 bases from J; bases unmatched to any gene: 1. This sample comprised unsorted PBMCs, obtained 1 year after starting antiretroviral therapy. This sequence joins TRBV11-3 and TRBJ2-1, with 7 positions matching TRBD1. The TCR originated in a man aged 18 to 29 with HIV. CDR3 loop: CASSYRGNEQFF. The CDR3 DNA reads TGTGCCAGCAGCTACAGGGGAAATGAGCAGTTCTTC.